The entry below describes one TCR beta chain. Authors' methods: Reference gene primers were amplified, and this amplification served to estimate nucleated cell counts. The protocol was immunoSEQ multiplex PCR, while the TCRdb copy is restricted to in-frame clones and leaves out a portion. The DNA gave D and trimming, while V, J and clone size come from that table. The sample holds tens of thousands of clones, approximately 90% seen once. The data originate from a study of blood T cell repertoires in COVID-19. About the study: The United States, Italy and Spain were the sources of the acute and convalescent COVID-19 samples. PBMCs, B-cell-depleted T cells, or T cells were the source of the cDNA or gDNA that made up the material.

Germline trimming cut 0 bases from V and 4 bases from J; bases unmatched to any gene: 5. From germline, CDR1 is MNHEY and CDR2 SVGAGI. This CDR3 is 15 amino acids long. V is TRBV6-5 and J is TRBJ1-2; TRBD1 matches 7 bases. The sample taken for sequencing was peripheral blood. The source of this sequence is an elderly woman with active COVID-19. The CDR3 DNA is TGTGCCAGCAGTTACTCAAACAGGGGATCCTATGGCTACACCTTC. This encodes CASSYSNRGSYGYTF.